The source of this T cell receptor beta chain is a study of T cells after yellow fever vaccination. This clonotype was picked up a small number of times. Germline lookup yields CDR1 MGHRA and CDR2 YSYEKL. The CDR3 has 18 amino acids. The V and J ends lost 2 bases and 7 bases, in that order; junction bases with no gene match: 11. Each CDR3 protein is one row after TCRdb ran MiXCR on the 5' RACE reads. The sample records a few hundred thousand distinct CDR3 sequences, approximately 3.3% being singletons. The J gene is TRBJ2-3, the V gene TRBV4-1, with 14 bases matching TRBD2. The source of this sequence is a man younger than 30 who received the YFV17D yellow fever vaccine. Sequenced here: CD4+ T cells sorted from PBMCs, sampled 10 days after the yellow fever booster vaccination. CDR3 sequence (DNA): TGCGCCAGCAGCCAATTGGGACTAGCGGGGGCAATCTCTAATACGCAGTATTTT. Its protein is CASSQLGLAGAISNTQYF.